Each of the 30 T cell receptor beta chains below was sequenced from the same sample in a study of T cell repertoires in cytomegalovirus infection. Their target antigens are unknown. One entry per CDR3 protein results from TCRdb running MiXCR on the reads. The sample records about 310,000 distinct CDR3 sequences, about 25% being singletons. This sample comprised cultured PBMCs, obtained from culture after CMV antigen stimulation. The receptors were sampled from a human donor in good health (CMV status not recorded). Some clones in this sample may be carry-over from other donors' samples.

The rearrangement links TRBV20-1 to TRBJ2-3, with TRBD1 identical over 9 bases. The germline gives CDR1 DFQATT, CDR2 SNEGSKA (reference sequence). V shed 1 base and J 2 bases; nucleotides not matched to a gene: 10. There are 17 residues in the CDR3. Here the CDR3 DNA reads TGCAGTGCTAGAGGACAGGGGGTGCTAGAATACACAGATACGCAGTATTTT. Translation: CSARGQGVLEYTDTQYF.

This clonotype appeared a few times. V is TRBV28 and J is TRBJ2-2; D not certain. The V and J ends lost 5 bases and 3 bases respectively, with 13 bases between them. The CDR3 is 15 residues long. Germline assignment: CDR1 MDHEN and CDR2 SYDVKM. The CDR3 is CASSDLALDTGELFF. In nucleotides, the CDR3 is TGTGCCAGCAGTGATCTGGCGCTCGACACCGGGGAGCTGTTTTTT.

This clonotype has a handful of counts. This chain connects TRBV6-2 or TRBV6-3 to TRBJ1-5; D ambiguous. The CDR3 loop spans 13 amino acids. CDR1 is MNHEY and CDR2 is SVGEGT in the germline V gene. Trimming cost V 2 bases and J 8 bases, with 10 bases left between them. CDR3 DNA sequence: TGTGCCAGCAGTTACCGGAGCAGAGAGCCCCAGCATTTT. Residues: CASSYRSREPQHF.

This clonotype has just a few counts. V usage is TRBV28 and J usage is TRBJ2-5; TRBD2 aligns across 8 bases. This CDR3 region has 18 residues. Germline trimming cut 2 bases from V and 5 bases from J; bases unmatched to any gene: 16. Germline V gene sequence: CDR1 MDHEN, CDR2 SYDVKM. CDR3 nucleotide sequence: TGTGCCAGCAGTTTACCCGAGGGTAGCGGGACTTGGTTGGAGACCCAGTACTTC. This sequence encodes CASSLPEGSGTWLETQYF.

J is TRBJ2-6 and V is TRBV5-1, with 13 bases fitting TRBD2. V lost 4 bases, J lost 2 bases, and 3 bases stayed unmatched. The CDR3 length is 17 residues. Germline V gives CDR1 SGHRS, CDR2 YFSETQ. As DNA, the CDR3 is TGCGCCAGCAGCCGAGGACTAGCGGGAGCTGGGGCCAACGTCCTGACTTTC. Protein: CASSRGLAGAGANVLTF.

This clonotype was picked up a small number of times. CDR3 loop: CASSLDSVGSEQYV. CDR3 DNA: TGTGCCAGCAGCTTAGATTCGGTCGGGTCCGAGCAGTACGTC. The V call is TRBV7-9, the J call TRBJ2-7; no clear D. Trimming took 1 base from V and 6 from J, leaving 13 bases between them. The CDR3 sequence is 14 residues long. Per the germline V gene, CDR1 is SEHNR and CDR2 is FQNEAQ (reference sequence).

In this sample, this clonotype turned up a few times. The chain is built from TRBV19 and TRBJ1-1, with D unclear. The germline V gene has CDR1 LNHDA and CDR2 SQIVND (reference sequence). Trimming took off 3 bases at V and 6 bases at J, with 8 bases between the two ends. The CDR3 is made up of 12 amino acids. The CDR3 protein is CASSIGWSEAFF. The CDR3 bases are TGTGCCAGTAGTATTGGTTGGTCTGAAGCTTTCTTT. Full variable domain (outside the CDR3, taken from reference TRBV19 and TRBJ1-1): DGGITQSPKYLFRKEGQNVTLSCEQNLNHDAMYWYRQDPGQGLRLIYYSQIVNDFQKGDIAEGYSVSREKKESFPLTVTSAQKNPTAFYLCASSIGWSEAFFGQGTRLTVV.

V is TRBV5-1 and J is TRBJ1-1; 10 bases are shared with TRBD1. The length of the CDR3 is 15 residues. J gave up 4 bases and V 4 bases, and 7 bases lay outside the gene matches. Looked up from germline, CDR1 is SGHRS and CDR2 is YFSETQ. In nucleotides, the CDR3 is TGCGCCAGCAGCGCGGGACAGGGGAGGCCCACTGAAGCTTTCTTT. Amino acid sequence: CASSAGQGRPTEAFF.

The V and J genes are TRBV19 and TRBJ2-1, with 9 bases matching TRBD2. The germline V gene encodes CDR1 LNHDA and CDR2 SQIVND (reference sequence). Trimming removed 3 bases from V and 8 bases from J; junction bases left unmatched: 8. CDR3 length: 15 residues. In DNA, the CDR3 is TGTGCCAGTAGTATTTGGCGGGAGGGCCACGATGAGCAGTTCTTC. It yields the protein CASSIWREGHDEQFF.

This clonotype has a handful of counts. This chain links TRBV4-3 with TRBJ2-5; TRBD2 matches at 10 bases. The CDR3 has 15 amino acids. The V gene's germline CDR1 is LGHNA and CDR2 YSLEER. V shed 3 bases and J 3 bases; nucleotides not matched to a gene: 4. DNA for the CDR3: TGCGCCAGCAGCCAGGGACTAGCGAAGGAAGAGACCCAGTACTTC. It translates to CASSQGLAKEETQYF.

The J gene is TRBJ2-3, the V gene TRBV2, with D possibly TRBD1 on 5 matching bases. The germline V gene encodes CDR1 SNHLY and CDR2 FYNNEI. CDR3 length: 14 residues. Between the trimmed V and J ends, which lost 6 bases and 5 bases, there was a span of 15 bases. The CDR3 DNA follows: TGTGCCAGCAGAGCTACTCAGGGTTTAGATACGCAGTATTTT. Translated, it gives CASRATQGLDTQYF.

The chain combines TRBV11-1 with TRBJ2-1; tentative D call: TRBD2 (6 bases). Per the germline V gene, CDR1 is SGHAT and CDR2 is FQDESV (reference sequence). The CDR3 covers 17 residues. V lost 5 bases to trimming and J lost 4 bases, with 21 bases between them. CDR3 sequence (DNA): TGTGCCAGCAGCCGCCGGGACTGGACTAAAATGTACAATGAGCAGTTCTTC. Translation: CASSRRDWTKMYNEQFF.

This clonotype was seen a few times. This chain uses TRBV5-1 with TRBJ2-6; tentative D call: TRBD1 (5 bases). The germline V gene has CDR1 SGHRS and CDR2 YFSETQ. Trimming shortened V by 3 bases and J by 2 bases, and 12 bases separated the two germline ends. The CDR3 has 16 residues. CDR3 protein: CASSWGTTTGANVLTF. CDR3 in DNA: TGCGCCAGCAGCTGGGGCACAACGACTGGGGCCAACGTCCTGACTTTC.

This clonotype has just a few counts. The DNA of the CDR3 is TGTGCCAGTAGTATGTATAGCGGCAATGAGCAGTTCTTC. Its protein product is CASSMYSGNEQFF. The chain carries TRBV19 and TRBJ2-1, with D perhaps matching TRBD2 (6 bases). CDR1 LNHDA and CDR2 SQIVND come from the germline V gene (reference sequence). V lost 3 bases and J lost 6, with 9 bases in between. The CDR3 extends over 13 amino acids.

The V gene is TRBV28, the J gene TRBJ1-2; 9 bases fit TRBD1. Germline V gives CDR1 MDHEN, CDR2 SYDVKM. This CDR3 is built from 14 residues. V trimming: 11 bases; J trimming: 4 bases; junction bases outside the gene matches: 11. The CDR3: CAVRRGQGSYGYTF. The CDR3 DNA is TGTGCCGTCCGAAGGGGACAGGGCTCCTATGGCTACACCTTC.

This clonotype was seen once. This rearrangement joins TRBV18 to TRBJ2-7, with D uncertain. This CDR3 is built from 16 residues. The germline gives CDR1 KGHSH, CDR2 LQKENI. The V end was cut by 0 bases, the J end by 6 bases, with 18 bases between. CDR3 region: CASSPPGNPRPPEQYF. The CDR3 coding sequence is TGTGCCAGCTCACCACCGGGCAATCCCCGGCCCCCCGAGCAGTACTTC.

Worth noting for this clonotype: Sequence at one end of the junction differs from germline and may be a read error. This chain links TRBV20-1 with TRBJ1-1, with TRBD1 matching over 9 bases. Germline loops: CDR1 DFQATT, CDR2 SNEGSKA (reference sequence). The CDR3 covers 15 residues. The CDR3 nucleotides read TGCAGTGCCCGAATCGACAGGGGGTCCGGTACTGAAGCTATCTTT. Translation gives CSARIDRGSGTEAIF.

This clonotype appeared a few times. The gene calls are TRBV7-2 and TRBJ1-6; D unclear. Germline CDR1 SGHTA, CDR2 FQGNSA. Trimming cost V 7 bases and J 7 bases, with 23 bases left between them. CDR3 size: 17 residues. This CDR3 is CASTDRAAGSENSPLHF. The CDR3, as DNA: TGTGCCAGCACCGATAGGGCGGCGGGATCTGAGAATTCACCCCTCCACTTT.

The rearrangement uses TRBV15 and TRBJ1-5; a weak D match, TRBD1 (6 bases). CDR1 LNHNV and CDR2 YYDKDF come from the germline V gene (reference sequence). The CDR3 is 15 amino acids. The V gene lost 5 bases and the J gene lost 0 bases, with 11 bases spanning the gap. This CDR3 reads CATSGHRVSNQPQHF. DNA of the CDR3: TGTGCCACCAGCGGACACAGGGTTAGCAATCAGCCCCAGCATTTT.

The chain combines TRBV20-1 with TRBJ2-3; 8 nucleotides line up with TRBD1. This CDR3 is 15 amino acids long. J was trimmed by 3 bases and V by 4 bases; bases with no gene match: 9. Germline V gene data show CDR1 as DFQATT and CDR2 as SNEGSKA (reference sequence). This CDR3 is CSANRGVMGTDTQYF. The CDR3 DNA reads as TGCAGTGCTAACAGGGGGGTTATGGGGACAGATACGCAGTATTTT.

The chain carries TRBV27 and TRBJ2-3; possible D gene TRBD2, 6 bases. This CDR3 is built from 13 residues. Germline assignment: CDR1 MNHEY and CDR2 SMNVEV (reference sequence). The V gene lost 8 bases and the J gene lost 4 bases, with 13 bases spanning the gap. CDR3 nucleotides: TGTGCCAGCCGGCCAGCGGGTCCAGATACGCAGTATTTT. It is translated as CASRPAGPDTQYF.

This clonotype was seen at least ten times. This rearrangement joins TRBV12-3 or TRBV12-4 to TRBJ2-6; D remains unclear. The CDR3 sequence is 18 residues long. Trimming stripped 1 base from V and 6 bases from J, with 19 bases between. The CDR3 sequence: CASSLGSWLVVEANVLTF. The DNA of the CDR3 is TGTGCCAGCAGTTTAGGTAGCTGGTTGGTCGTTGAGGCCAACGTCCTGACTTTC.

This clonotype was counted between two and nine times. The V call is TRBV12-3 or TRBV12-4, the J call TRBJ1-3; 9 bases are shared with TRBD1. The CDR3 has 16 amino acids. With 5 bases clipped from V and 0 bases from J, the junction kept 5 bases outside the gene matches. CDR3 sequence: CASSRQGVRSGNTIYF. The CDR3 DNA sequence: TGTGCCAGCAGTAGACAGGGGGTCCGCTCTGGAAACACCATATATTTT.

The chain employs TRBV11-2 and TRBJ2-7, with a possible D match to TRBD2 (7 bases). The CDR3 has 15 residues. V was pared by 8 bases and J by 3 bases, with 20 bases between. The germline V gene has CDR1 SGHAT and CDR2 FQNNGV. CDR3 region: CASLGGGAKFYEQYF. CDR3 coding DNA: TGTGCCAGCCTAGGCGGGGGCGCGAAATTCTACGAGCAGTACTTC.

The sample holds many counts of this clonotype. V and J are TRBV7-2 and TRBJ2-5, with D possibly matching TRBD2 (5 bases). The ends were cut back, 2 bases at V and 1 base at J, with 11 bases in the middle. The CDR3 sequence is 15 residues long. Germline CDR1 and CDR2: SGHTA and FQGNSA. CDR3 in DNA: TGTGCCAGCAGCTTAAGCCTGGACTTCCAAGAGACCCAGTACTTC. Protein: CASSLSLDFQETQYF.

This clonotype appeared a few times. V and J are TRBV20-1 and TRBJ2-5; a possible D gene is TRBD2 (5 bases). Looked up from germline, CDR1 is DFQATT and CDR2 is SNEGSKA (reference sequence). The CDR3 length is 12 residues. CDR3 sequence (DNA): TGCAGCCGAGCGGTGGCCCAAGAGACCCAGTACTTC. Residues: CSRAVAQETQYF.

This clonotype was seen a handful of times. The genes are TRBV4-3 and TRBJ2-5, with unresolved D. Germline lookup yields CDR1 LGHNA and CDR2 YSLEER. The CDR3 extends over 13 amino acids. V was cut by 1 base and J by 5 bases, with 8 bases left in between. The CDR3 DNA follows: TGCGCCAGCAGCCAAGTACCGGGCGAGACCCAGTACTTC. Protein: CASSQVPGETQYF.

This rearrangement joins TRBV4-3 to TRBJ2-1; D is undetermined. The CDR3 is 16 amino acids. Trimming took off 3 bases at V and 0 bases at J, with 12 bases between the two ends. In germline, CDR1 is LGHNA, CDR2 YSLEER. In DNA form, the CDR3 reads TGCGCCAGCAGCCAGCAAGTAGGGTACTCCTACAATGAGCAGTTCTTC. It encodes CASSQQVGYSYNEQFF.

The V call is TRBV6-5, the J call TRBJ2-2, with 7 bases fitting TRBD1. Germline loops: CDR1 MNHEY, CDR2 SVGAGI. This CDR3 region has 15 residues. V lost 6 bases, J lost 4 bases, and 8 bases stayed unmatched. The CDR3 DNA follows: TGTGCCAGCAGACTATTCGGGGACAGCACCGGGGAGCTGTTTTTT. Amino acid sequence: CASRLFGDSTGELFF.

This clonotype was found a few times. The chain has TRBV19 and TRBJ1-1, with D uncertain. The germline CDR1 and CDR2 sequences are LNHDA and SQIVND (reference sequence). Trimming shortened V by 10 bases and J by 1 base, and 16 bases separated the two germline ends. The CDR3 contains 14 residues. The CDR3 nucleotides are TGTGCCACCGGAGGGTGGGGAACGAACACTGAAGCTTTCTTT. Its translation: CATGGWGTNTEAFF.